This note documents a single T cell receptor (beta chain) sequence. This sample was included in a study of control samples from healthy donors and cancer patients. This table comes from immunoSEQ multiplex PCR, and its TCRdb copy is limited to in-frame clones, with some not included. The data hold under 450,000 clones, with about nine tenths observed a single time. CDR3 size: 15 residues. Germline loops: CDR1 LNHDA, CDR2 SQIVND (reference sequence). V was trimmed by 3 bases and J by 0 bases, leaving 11 bases between them. Material: PBMCs. The source is a man in his forties or fifties with head and neck cancer. The V gene is TRBV19, the J gene TRBJ1-1; D is perhaps TRBD1 (6 bases). The CDR3 bases are TGTGCCAGTAGTATTGAGGGGGGGATGAACACTGAAGCTTTCTTT. Protein product: CASSIEGGMNTEAFF.